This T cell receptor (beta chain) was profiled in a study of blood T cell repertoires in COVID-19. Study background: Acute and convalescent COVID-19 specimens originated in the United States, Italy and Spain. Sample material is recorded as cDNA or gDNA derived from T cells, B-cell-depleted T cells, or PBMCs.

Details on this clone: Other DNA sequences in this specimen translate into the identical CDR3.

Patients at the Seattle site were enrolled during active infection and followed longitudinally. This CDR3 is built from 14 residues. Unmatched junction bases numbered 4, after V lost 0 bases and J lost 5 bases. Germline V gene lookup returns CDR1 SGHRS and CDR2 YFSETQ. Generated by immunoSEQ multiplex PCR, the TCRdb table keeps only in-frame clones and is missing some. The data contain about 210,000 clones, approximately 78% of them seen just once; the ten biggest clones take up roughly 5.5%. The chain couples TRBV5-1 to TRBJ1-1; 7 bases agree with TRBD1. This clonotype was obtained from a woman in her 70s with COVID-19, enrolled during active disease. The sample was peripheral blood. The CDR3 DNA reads TGCGCCAGCAGCTTGGAGGGGGCTAATACTGAAGCTTTCTTT. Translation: CASSLEGANTEAFF.